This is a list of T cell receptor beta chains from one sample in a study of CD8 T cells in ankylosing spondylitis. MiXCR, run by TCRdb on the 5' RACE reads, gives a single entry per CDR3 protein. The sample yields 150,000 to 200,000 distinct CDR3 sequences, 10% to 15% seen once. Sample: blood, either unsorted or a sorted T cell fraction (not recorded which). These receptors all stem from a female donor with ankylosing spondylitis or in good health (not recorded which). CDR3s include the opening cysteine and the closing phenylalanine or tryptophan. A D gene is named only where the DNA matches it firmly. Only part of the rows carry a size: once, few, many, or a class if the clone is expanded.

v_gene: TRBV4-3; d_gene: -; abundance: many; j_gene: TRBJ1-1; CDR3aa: CASSQDLGYTEAFF; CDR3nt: TGCGCCAGCAGCCAAGATCTAGGATACACTGAAGCTTTCTTT
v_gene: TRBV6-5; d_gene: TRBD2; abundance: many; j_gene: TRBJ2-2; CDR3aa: CASSYLGLAGGMLFF; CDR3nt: TGTGCCAGCAGTTACCTGGGACTAGCGGGAGGAATGTTGTTTTTT
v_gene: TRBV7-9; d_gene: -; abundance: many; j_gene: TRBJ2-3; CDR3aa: CASSLRADTQYF; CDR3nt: TGTGCCAGCAGCTTGAGGGCAGATACGCAGTATTTT
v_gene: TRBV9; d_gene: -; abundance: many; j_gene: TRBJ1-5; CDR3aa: CASSPGPGSNQPQHF; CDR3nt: TGTGCCAGCAGCCCCGGTCCGGGCAGCAATCAGCCCCAGCATTTT
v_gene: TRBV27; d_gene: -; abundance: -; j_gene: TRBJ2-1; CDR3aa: CASSTARFLNNEQFF; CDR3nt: TGTGCCAGCAGCACAGCCCGGTTTCTTAACAATGAGCAGTTCTTC
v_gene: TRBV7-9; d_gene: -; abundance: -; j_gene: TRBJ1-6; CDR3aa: CASSSQGTDSPLHF; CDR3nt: TGTGCCAGCAGCTCACAGGGTACGGATTCACCCCTCCACTTT
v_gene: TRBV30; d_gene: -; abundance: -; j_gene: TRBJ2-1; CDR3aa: CAWGGDRQIYEQFF; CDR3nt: TGTGCCTGGGGGGGGGACAGACAAATCTACGAGCAGTTCTTC
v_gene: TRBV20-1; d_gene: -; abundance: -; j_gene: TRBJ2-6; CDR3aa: CSARGQGANGANVLTF; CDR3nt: TGCAGTGCCAGGGGTCAAGGGGCTAATGGGGCCAACGTCCTGACTTTC
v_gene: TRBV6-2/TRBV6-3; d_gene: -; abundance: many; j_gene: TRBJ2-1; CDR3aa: CASSPTHSEQFF; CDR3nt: TGTGCCAGCAGCCCGACTCATAGTGAGCAGTTCTTC
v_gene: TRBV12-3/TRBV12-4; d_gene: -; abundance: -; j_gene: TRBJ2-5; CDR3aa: CASSTQYQETQYF; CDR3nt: TGTGCCAGCAGTACACAGTACCAAGAGACCCAGTACTTC
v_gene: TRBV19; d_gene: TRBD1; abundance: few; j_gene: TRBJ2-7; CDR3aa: CASSEQGAVDYEQYF; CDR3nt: TGTGCCAGTAGCGAACAGGGGGCTGTGGACTACGAGCAGTACTTC
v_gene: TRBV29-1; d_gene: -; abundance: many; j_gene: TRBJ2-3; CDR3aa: CSVGVVADASDTQYF; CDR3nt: TGCAGCGTGGGGGTAGTGGCTGACGCATCAGATACGCAGTATTTT
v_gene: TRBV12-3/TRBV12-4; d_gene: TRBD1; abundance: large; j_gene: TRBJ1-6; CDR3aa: CASRLDREVSPLHF; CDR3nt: TGTGCCAGCAGGCTAGACAGGGAAGTCTCACCCCTCCACTTT
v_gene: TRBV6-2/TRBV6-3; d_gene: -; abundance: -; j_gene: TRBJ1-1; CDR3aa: CASSYNGGNTEAFF; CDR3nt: TGTGCCAGCAGTTACAATGGCGGTAACACTGAAGCTTTCTTT
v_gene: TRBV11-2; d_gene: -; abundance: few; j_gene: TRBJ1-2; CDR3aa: CASSLGAGALYGYTF; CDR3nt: TGTGCCAGCAGCTTAGGGGCAGGGGCTCTCTATGGCTACACCTTC
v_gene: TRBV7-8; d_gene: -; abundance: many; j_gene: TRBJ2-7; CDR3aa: CASSLWVAEQYF; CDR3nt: TGTGCCAGCAGCTTATGGGTGGCCGAGCAGTACTTC
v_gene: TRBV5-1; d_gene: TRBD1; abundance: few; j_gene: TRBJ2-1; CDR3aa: CASSAPGQGYEQFF; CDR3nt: TGCGCCAGCAGCGCGCCGGGACAGGGCTATGAGCAGTTCTTC
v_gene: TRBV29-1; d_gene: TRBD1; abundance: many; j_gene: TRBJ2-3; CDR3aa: CSVEDRGHRTDTQYF; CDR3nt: TGCAGCGTTGAAGACAGGGGGCACCGCACAGATACGCAGTATTTT
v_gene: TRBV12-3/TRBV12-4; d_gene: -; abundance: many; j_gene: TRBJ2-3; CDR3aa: CASVLGARDTQYF; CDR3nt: TGTGCCAGCGTACTCGGGGCGAGGGATACGCAGTATTTT
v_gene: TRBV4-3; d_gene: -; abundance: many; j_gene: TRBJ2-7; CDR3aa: CASSQDHRQSYEQYF; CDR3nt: TGCGCCAGCAGCCAAGATCACAGGCAGTCCTACGAGCAGTACTTC
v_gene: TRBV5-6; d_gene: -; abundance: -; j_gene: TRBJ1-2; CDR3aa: CASSLVEHRDPNYGYTF; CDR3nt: TGTGCCAGCAGCTTGGTAGAGCACAGGGATCCTAACTATGGCTACACCTTC
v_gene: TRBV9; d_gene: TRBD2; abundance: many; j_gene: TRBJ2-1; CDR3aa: CASSVSLRTSGLNEQFF; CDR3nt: TGTGCCAGCAGCGTAAGTCTTCGGACTAGCGGGCTCAATGAGCAGTTCTTC
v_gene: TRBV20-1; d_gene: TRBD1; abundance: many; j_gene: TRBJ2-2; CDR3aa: CSASPMLGQPSTGELFF; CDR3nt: TGCAGTGCTAGTCCAATGCTGGGACAGCCCTCAACCGGGGAGCTGTTTTTT
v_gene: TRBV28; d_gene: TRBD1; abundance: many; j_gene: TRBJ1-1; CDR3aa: CASSTGGPDTEAFF; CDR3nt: TGTGCCAGCAGTACAGGGGGTCCGGACACTGAAGCTTTCTTT
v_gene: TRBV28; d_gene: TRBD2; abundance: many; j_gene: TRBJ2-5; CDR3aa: CASGTSGLSPQETQYF; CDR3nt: TGTGCCAGCGGGACTAGCGGCTTGTCCCCACAAGAGACCCAGTACTTC
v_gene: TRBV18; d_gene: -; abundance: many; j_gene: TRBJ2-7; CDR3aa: CASPTYEQYF; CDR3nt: TGTGCCAGCCCCACCTACGAGCAGTACTTC
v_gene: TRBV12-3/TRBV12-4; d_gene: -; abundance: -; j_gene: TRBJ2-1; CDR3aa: CASSSGRGGYEQFF; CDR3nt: TGTGCCAGCAGTTCGGGACGGGGTGGGTATGAGCAGTTCTTC
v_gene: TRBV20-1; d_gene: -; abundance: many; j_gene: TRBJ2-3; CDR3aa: CSAKIAADTQYF; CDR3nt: TGCAGTGCTAAAATAGCTGCAGATACGCAGTATTTT
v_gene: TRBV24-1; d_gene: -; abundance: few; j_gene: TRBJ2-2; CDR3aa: CATSDPLGRGVEGTGELFF; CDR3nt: TGTGCCACCAGTGACCCCCTGGGGCGGGGAGTTGAAGGGACCGGGGAGCTGTTTTTT
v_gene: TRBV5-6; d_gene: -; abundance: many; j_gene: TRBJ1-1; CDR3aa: CASSTWGRQLNTEAFF; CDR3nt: TGTGCCAGCAGCACTTGGGGGCGACAGCTGAACACTGAAGCTTTCTTT
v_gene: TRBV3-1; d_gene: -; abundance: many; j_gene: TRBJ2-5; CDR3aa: CASSHRSEGETQYF; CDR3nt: TGTGCCAGCAGCCACCGTTCAGAGGGGGAGACCCAGTACTTC
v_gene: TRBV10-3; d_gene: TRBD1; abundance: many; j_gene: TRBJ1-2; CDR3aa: CAISRQGEVYGYTF; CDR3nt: TGTGCCATCAGCCGACAGGGGGAAGTATATGGCTACACCTTC
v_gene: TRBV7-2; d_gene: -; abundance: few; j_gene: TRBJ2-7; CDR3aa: CASSLARRASYSYEQYF; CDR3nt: TGTGCCAGCAGCTTAGCCCGGCGGGCTAGCTACTCCTACGAGCAGTACTTC
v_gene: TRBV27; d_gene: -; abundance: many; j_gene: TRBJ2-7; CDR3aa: CASSLSTGYYEQYF; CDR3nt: TGTGCCAGCAGTTTATCGACCGGGTACTACGAGCAGTACTTC
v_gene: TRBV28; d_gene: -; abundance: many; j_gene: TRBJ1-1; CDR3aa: CASSPHLRGSEAFF; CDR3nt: TGTGCCAGCAGTCCCCACCTTAGAGGATCTGAAGCTTTCTTT
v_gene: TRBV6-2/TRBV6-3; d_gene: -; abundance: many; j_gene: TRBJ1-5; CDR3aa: CASSSTGTQHF; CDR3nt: TGTGCCAGCAGTTCTACAGGGACCCAGCATTTT
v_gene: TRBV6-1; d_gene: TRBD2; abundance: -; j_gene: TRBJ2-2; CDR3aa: CASSEETSGRTGELFF; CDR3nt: TGTGCTAGCAGTGAGGAGACTAGCGGGAGAACCGGGGAGCTGTTTTTT